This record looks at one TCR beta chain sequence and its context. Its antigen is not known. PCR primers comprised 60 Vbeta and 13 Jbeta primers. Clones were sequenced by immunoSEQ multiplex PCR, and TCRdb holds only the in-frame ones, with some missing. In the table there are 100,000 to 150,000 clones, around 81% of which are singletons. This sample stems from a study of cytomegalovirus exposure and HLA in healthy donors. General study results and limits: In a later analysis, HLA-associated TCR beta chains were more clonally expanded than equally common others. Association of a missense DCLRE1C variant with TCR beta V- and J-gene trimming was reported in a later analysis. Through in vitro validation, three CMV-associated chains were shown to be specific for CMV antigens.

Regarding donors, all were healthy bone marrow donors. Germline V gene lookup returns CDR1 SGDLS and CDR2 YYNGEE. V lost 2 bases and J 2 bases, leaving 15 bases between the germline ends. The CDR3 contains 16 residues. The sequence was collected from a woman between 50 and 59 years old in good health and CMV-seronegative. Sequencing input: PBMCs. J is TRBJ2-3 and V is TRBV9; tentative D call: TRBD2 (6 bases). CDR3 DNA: TGTGCCAGCAGCGTTGATAGCGGATCTTACACAGATACGCAGTATTTT. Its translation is CASSVDSGSYTDTQYF.